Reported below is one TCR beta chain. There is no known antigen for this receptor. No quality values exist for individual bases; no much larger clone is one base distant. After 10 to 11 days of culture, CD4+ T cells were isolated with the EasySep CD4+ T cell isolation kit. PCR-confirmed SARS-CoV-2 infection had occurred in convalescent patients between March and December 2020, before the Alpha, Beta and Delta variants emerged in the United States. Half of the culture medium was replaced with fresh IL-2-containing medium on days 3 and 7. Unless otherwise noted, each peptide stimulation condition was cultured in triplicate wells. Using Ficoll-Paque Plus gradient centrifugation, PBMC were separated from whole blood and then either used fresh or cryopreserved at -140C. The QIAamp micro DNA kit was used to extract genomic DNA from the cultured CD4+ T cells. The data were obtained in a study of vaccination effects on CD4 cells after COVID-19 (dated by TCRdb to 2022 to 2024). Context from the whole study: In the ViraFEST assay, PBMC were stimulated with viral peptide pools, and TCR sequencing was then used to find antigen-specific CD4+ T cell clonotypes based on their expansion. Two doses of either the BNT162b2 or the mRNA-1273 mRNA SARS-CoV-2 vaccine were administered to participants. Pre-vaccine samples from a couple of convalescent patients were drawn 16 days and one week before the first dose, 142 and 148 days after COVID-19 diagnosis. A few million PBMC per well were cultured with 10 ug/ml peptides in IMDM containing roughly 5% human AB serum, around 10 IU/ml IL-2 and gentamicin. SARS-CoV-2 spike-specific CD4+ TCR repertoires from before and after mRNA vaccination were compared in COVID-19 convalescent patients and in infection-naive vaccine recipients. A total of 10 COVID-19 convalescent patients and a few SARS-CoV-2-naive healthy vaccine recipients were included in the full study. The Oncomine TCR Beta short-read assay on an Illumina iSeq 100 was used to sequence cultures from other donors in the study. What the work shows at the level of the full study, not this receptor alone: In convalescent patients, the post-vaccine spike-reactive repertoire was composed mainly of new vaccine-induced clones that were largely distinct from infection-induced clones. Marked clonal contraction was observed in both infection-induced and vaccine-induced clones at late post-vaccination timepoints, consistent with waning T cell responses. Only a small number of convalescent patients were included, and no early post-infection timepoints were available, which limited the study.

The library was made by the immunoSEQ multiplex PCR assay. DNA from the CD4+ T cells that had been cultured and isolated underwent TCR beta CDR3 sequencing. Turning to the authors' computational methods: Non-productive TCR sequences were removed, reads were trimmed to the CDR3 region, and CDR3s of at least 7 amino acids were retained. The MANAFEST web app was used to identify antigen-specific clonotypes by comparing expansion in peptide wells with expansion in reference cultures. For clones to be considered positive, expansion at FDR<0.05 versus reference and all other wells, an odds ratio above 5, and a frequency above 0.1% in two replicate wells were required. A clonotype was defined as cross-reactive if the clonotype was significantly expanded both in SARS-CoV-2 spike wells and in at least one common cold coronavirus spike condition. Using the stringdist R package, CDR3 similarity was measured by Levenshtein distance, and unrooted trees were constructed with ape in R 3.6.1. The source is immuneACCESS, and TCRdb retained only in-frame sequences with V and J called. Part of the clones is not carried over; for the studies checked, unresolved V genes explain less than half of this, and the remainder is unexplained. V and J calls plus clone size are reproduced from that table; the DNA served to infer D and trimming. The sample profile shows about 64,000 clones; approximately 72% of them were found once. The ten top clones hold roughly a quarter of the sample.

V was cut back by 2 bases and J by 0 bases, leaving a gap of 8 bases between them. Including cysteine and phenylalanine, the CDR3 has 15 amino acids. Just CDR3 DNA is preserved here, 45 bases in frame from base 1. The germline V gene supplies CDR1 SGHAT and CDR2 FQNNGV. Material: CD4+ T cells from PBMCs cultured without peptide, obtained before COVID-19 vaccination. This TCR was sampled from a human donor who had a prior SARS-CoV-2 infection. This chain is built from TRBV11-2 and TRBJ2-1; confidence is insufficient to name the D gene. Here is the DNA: TGTGCCAGCAGCTTATTGGCGGCCTCCTACAATGAGCAGTTCTTC. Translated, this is CASSLLAASYNEQFF.